This entry is about one T cell receptor (beta chain). As yet, its antigen is unknown. cDNA libraries of TCR beta carried unique molecular identifiers. TCRdb passed the PCR reads through MiXCR, listing each CDR3 protein once. The sample gives 550,000 to 700,000 distinct CDR3 sequences, 44% of which show up once; 1.7% is in the top ten. These data originate in a study of post-analysis software for immune sequencing data. Study summary: Progressive-relapsing, secondary progressive and relapsing-remitting multiple sclerosis were among the disease courses included. Study-wide results and limits: Samples prepared in the same batch strongly co-clustered by F measure. Controls had lower frequencies than patients of about five TRBV segments, which included TRBV5-6, TRBV5-1 and TRBV20-1.

The CDR3 consists of 15 residues. Deletions cut 3 bases from V and 5 bases from J, with 16 bases between. This TCR came from a girl under 18 with multiple sclerosis. The genes are TRBV12-3 or TRBV12-4 and TRBJ2-5; D remains ambiguous. Sequenced material: blood. DNA of the CDR3: TGTGCCAGCAGTTTCCTGGACGCCGGTCGGGAGACCCAGTACTTC. Residues: CASSFLDAGRETQYF.